The table lists the clone carrying this TCR beta chain with many counts. No antigen is known for it. Unmatched junction bases numbered 7, after V lost 2 bases and J lost 6 bases. This CDR3 is built from 16 residues. Germline-derived CDR1 and CDR2 are DFQATT and SNEGSKA (reference sequence). TCR alpha and beta CDR3 regions were amplified from RNA using iRepertoire nested multiplex PCR. Tissue mRNA or PBMC total RNA, 100-400 ng, went into one-step reverse transcription and amplification. A single record per CDR3 protein comes from TCRdb applying MiXCR to the multiplex PCR reads. The profile shows over 100,000 distinct CDR3 sequences, 20% to 25% of them singletons. The entry originates in a study of glioma-infiltrating T cells. Broader study findings: Tissue and blood shared very few CDR3 sequences. Gliomas, especially low-grade, showed above-expected tissue-blood divergence; non-neoplastic patients showed below.

This TCR was sampled from a human donor with low-grade glioma or glioblastoma, undergoing nonglioma brain surgery, or in good health (not recorded which). The sample taken for sequencing was glioma tissue, nonneoplastic brain tissue, or PBMCs (not recorded which). V is TRBV20-1 and J is TRBJ2-3; 14 nucleotides match TRBD2. CDR3 region: CSARRRLAGGGDTQYF. CDR3 coding DNA: TGCAGTGCTAGACGCAGACTAGCGGGGGGGGGGGATACGCAGTATTTT.